Listed here are 22 T cell receptor beta chains from one sample, sequenced in a study of metastatic and nonmetastatic thyroid tumors. TCRdb reprocessed the PCR reads using MiXCR. The table records some 31,000 clones, approximately 7% of them present only once. No treatment had been given to any patient before thyroid surgery. What was sequenced was blood. Receptors were obtained from a female donor with papillary thyroid cancer or a benign thyroid nodule (not recorded which). Some clones in this sample may be carry-over from other donors' samples.

There are many counts of this clone. The J gene is TRBJ2-7, the V gene TRBV12-3 or TRBV12-4; 7 bases align to TRBD1. V trimming: 6 bases; J trimming: 3 bases; junction bases outside the gene matches: 11. This CDR3 contains 15 residues. CDR3 sequence reads: CASREGQSAGYEQYF. CDR3 DNA: TGTGCCAGCAGAGAGGGACAGTCGGCGGGCTACGAGCAGTACTTC.

This clone was seen at least ten times. Given a much more abundant clone one base away, this may be a read error. The chain employs TRBV30 and TRBJ2-7; a possible D gene is TRBD1 (6 bases). The V and J ends lost 4 bases and 2 bases respectively, with 9 bases between them. This CDR3 is built from 12 residues. Germline V gene data show CDR1 as GTSNPN and CDR2 as SVGIG (reference sequence). As DNA, the CDR3 is TGTGCCTGGACTAAGGGGGCCTACGAGCAGTACGTC. Translated, it gives CAWTKGAYEQYV.

The table lists this clone with many counts. The chain is built from TRBV9 and TRBJ2-1; 10 nucleotides match TRBD1. Germline CDR1 and CDR2: SGDLS and YYNGEE. CDR3 length equals 15 residues. The J segment lost 1 base and the V segment lost 3 bases, leaving 1 base of the junction unmatched. In DNA form, the CDR3 reads TGTGCCAGCAGCGGACAGGGGGCTTCCTACAATGAGCAGTTCTTC. Protein sequence: CASSGQGASYNEQFF.

This clone has a count of ten or more. This chain connects TRBV6-4 to TRBJ2-7; 12 nucleotides agree with TRBD2. V lost 2 bases, J lost 4 bases, and 15 bases stayed unmatched. The CDR3 totals 19 residues. In germline, CDR1 is MRHNA, CDR2 SNTAGT. CDR3 protein: CASSDLECLAGGHTYEQYF. DNA for the CDR3: TGTGCCAGCAGTGACCTCGAGTGCCTAGCGGGAGGGCATACATACGAGCAGTACTTC.

Many counts were recorded for this clone. CDR3 in amino acids: CASSLGWGINQNEAFF. Here the CDR3 DNA reads TGCGCCAGCAGCTTGGGGTGGGGGATTAATCAGAATGAAGCTTTCTTT. The chain uses TRBV5-1 and TRBJ1-1; D is perhaps TRBD1 (5 bases). Trimming took off 0 bases at V and 7 bases at J, with 19 bases between the two ends. This CDR3 has 16 residues. CDR1 and CDR2 (germline): SGHRS, YFSETQ. Looking up the rest from reference TRBV5-1 and TRBJ1-1 gives the full variable domain: KAGVTQTPRYLIKTRGQQVTLSCSPISGHRSVSWYQQTPGQGLQFLFEYFSETQRNKGNFPGRFSGRQFSNSRSEMNVSTLELGDSALYLCASSLGWGINQNEAFFGQGTRLTVV.

This clone was seen many times. The chain uses TRBV10-3 and TRBJ2-2; a possible D gene is TRBD1 (6 bases). The CDR3 loop spans 15 amino acids. V lost 10 bases and J lost 0, with 15 bases in between. CDR1 ENHRY and CDR2 SYGVKD come from the germline V gene. The CDR3 loop reads CATGDRPTNTGELFF. CDR3 sequence (DNA): TGTGCCACCGGAGACAGGCCAACGAACACCGGGGAGCTGTTTTTT.

This clone was recorded at least ten times. The rearrangement links TRBV19 to TRBJ1-2, with 8 bases that match TRBD1. The CDR3 covers 16 residues. CDR1 is LNHDA, CDR2 SQIVND, per germline (reference sequence). With V trimmed by 5 bases and J by 2 bases, 10 bases remained unmatched. CDR3 nucleotides: TGTGCCAGTAGTTCTCCCGGACAGGGACAAAACTATGGCTACACCTTC. Translating gives CASSSPGQGQNYGYTF. Full variable domain (missing parts from reference TRBV19 and TRBJ1-2): DGGITQSPKYLFRKEGQNVTLSCEQNLNHDAMYWYRQDPGQGLRLIYYSQIVNDFQKGDIAEGYSVSREKKESFPLTVTSAQKNPTAFYLCASSSPGQGQNYGYTFGSGTRLTVV.

This clone was counted ten times or more. This chain connects TRBV20-1 to TRBJ1-5, with 7 positions matching TRBD1. Germline assignment: CDR1 DFQATT and CDR2 SNEGSKA (reference sequence). J gave up 0 bases and V 2 bases, and 7 bases lay outside the gene matches. The CDR3 has 16 residues. This CDR3 reads CSARTETGYSNQPQHF. The CDR3, as DNA: TGCAGTGCTAGAACCGAGACAGGGTATAGCAATCAGCCCCAGCATTTT.

This clone was observed many times. This chain links TRBV18 with TRBJ2-2; tentatively, D is TRBD1 (5 bases). The V gene's germline CDR1 is KGHSH and CDR2 LQKENI. The CDR3 runs to 14 residues. The V end lost 6 bases, the J end lost 5 bases, and 13 bases lay between the germline ends. The DNA of the CDR3 is TGTGCCAGCTCCCCGGGCAGGGCAACCGGGGAGCTGTTTTTT. It is translated as CASSPGRATGELFF.

This clone was observed many times. J is TRBJ1-2 and V is TRBV27, with 7 bases that match TRBD1. The CDR3 runs to 16 residues. Trimming cost V 6 bases and J 0 bases; bases outside gene matches: 10. Germline V gene sequence: CDR1 MNHEY, CDR2 SMNVEV (reference sequence). CDR3: CASRRGTANANYGYTF. CDR3 DNA sequence: TGTGCCAGCAGGCGAGGGACAGCCAATGCTAACTATGGCTACACCTTC.

This clone came up many times. Other DNA sequences from this sample encode an identical CDR3 as well. The chain joins TRBV19 to TRBJ2-1, with D perhaps TRBD2 (6 bases). From germline, CDR1 is LNHDA and CDR2 SQIVND (reference sequence). The V end lost 3 bases, the J end lost 7 bases, and 13 bases lay between the germline ends. The CDR3 has 14 amino acids. The CDR3 loop reads CASSMAGTANEQFF. As DNA, the CDR3 is TGTGCCAGTAGTATGGCGGGAACGGCAAATGAGCAGTTCTTC.

This clone was detected ten times or more. The chain employs TRBV29-1 and TRBJ1-2, with no clear D. V shed 4 bases and J shed 7 bases, with 16 bases lying between them. Germline V gene lookup returns CDR1 SQVTM and CDR2 ANQGSEA. The CDR3 is 13 amino acids. CDR3: CSVGYGALSGYTF. CDR3 in DNA: TGCAGCGTTGGTTACGGAGCTCTGAGTGGCTACACCTTC.

This clone was seen repeatedly, ten times or more. The chain recombines TRBV30 with TRBJ2-3, with a weak D call TRBD2 (5 bases). This CDR3 comprises 14 residues. V was pared by 3 bases and J by 5 bases, with 15 bases between. CDR1 GTSNPN and CDR2 SVGIG come from the germline V gene (reference sequence). CDR3 sequence: CAWRAGPRGDTQYF. The CDR3 DNA reads TGTGCCTGGAGAGCCGGGCCACGGGGAGATACGCAGTATTTT.

This clone was counted ten times or more. The chain combines TRBV29-1 with TRBJ2-1; no reliable D call. V lost 4 bases, J lost 5 bases, and 21 bases lay in between. Germline V CDR1 and CDR2: SQVTM, ANQGSEA. The CDR3 is made up of 16 amino acids. In DNA form, the CDR3 reads TGCAGCGTTGTGCCCTTATACGTAGGGATCCACAATGAGCAGTTCTTC. Its translation is CSVVPLYVGIHNEQFF.

This clone came up many times. The chain couples TRBV15 to TRBJ1-3; D is uncertain. Trimming left V 5 bases short and J 4 bases short, with 15 bases between. This CDR3 has 15 amino acids. CDR1 LNHNV and CDR2 YYDKDF come from the germline V gene (reference sequence). The CDR3 DNA is TGTGCCACCAGCCTACCCCGGAGGGCCGGAAACACCATATATTTT. Its protein product is CATSLPRRAGNTIYF.

This clone was counted ten times or more. V gene TRBV11-2 combines with J gene TRBJ2-2; 11 bases are shared with TRBD2. V was clipped by 6 bases and J by 5 bases; unmatched bases: 8. The CDR3 has 16 residues. Per germline, CDR1 SGHAT and CDR2 FQNNGV. The CDR3 sequence is CASSRPLAGVTGELFF. The CDR3 nucleotides are TGTGCCAGCAGTCGACCACTAGCGGGAGTAACCGGGGAGCTGTTTTTT.

This clone was recorded a few times. A much larger clone differs by one base, so this may be a read error. The V call is TRBV28, the J call TRBJ2-5, with D possibly being TRBD2 (6 bases). The J call may be mistaken, given a closer DNA end match to TRBJ2-1. The CDR3 runs to 11 residues. CDR1 MDHEN and CDR2 SYDVKM come from the germline V gene. The CDR3 loop reads CASSLGGEQFF. CDR3 bases: TGTGCCAGCAGCCTCGGGGGTGAGCAGTTCTTC.

This clone has ten or more counts. The V and J genes are TRBV20-1 and TRBJ2-3, with D unresolved. Trimming left V 2 bases short and J 6 bases short, with 9 bases between. The germline V gene encodes CDR1 DFQATT and CDR2 SNEGSKA (reference sequence). CDR3 size: 12 residues. The CDR3 DNA reads TGCAGTGCTAGACCGCTGATGGATACGCAGTATTTT. Translation gives CSARPLMDTQYF.

This clone was detected ten times or more. This chain joins TRBV7-2 and TRBJ1-1; 8 nucleotides agree with TRBD1. The V gene's germline CDR1 is SGHTA and CDR2 FQGNSA. This CDR3 comprises 14 residues. The V gene end was trimmed by 5 bases and the J gene end by 8 bases; junction bases not matched to a gene: 10. The CDR3 loop reads CASSPGRGRREAFF. The CDR3 nucleotides are TGTGCCAGCAGCCCTGGCAGGGGGCGAAGAGAAGCTTTCTTT.

The chain carries TRBV20-1 and TRBJ2-4; D is unclear. CDR3 length equals 13 residues. V was trimmed by 5 bases and J by 8 bases, leaving 16 bases between them. CDR1 is DFQATT, CDR2 SNEGSKA, per germline (reference sequence). The CDR3 region has the DNA TGCAGTGCTCCCTTAGTGGAGTGGGACATTCAGTACTTC. It specifies CSAPLVEWDIQYF.

This clone occurred many times. A single base separates this from a much larger clone, so it may be a read error. V gene TRBV6-2 or TRBV6-3 combines with J gene TRBJ2-7, with TRBD2 matching 9 bases. CDR1 and CDR2 (germline): MNHEY, SVGEGT. This CDR3 contains 15 residues. CDR3 residues: CANSSAGGGPYEQYF. CDR3 in DNA: TGTGCCAACAGTTCCGCGGGAGGGGGGCCCTACGAGCAGTACTTC.

At least ten counts were recorded for this clone. The chain combines TRBV6-2 or TRBV6-3 with TRBJ2-2; no reliable D call. The CDR3 runs 14 residues. Germline CDR1 is MNHEY and CDR2 is SVGEGT. The V end lost 6 bases, the J end lost 4 bases, and 12 bases lay between the germline ends. CDR3 DNA sequence: TGTGCCAGCAGCCGCTCGGCGATCACCGGGGAGCTGTTTTTT. Translation gives CASSRSAITGELFF.